The 13 T cell receptor beta chains presented below share a single source sample, sequenced in a study of regulatory T cells in long-lasting Graves disease. Arm-PCR of CDR3 regions and iRepertoire HTBI primers were the basis on which TCR beta libraries were built. TCRdb reprocessed the multiplex PCR reads with MiXCR, giving one entry per CDR3 protein. The sample lists 400,000 to 450,000 distinct CDR3 sequences, about 16% seen once, with approximately 11% in the top ten. Time point specified: newly diagnosed GD, antithyroid drugs for less than 3 months. Researchers made the TCR library from RNA that was extracted from PBMCs. The sample also formed part of further work on T cells in Graves' hyperthyroidism and ophthalmopathy.

The sample in question was peripheral blood mononuclear cells (PBMCs), obtained at new diagnosis, from a patient treated with antithyroid drugs. These receptors were obtained from a woman aged 30 to 39 with Graves disease.

The rearrangement uses TRBV4-3 and TRBJ2-2; D unclear. Deletions cut 4 bases from V and 1 base from J, with 16 bases between. Germline V gene lookup returns CDR1 LGHNA and CDR2 YSLEER. The CDR3 totals 17 residues. CDR3 coding DNA: TGCGCCAGCAGCCCCTCACCAAGAGCGATGAACACCGGGGAGCTGTTTTTT. Translated, it gives CASSPSPRAMNTGELFF.

The sample holds many counts of this clonotype. The chain joins TRBV2 to TRBJ2-1; the match to TRBD2 covers 8 bases. Trimming took 4 bases from V and 2 from J; bases not matched to a gene: 10. The CDR3 loop spans 17 amino acids. Germline CDR1 SNHLY, CDR2 FYNNEI. The CDR3 nucleotides are TGTGCCAGCAGTGCCGCGGGAGCGGGAGCTACCTACAATGAGCAGTTCTTC. Its protein is CASSAAGAGATYNEQFF.

The chain joins TRBV28 to TRBJ2-7, with TRBD2 as a possible D gene (5 bases). The CDR3 extends over 14 amino acids. The V gene lost 5 bases and the J gene lost 4 bases, with 15 bases spanning the gap. Germline values: CDR1 MDHEN, CDR2 SYDVKM. The CDR3 loop reads CASSRWRLVYEQYF. CDR3 coding DNA: TGTGCCAGCAGTCGATGGAGGTTGGTGTACGAGCAGTACTTC. The whole variable domain, remainder taken from reference TRBV28 and TRBJ2-7, is DVKVTQSSRYLVKRTGEKVFLECVQDMDHENMFWYRQDPGLGLRLIYFSYDVKMKEKGDIPEGYSVSREKKERFSLILESASTNQTSMYLCASSRWRLVYEQYFGPGTRLTVT.

The V and J genes are TRBV4-3 and TRBJ2-2, with a possible D match to TRBD1 (5 bases). CDR1 is LGHNA, CDR2 YSLEER, per germline. This CDR3 spans 18 amino acids. V shed 5 bases and J shed 1 base, with 20 bases lying between them. The CDR3 here is CASSLGLTARLNTGELFF. In nucleotides, the CDR3 is TGCGCCAGCAGCTTGGGGTTGACAGCGCGATTGAACACCGGGGAGCTGTTTTTT.

This clonotype was seen ten or more times. V is TRBV5-1 and J is TRBJ2-1; no clear D. The CDR3 has 14 residues. V was trimmed by 0 bases and J by 4 bases, leaving 8 bases between them. Germline assignment: CDR1 SGHRS and CDR2 YFSETQ. CDR3 sequence: CASSLANEYNEQFF. DNA for the CDR3: TGCGCCAGCAGCTTGGCCAACGAATACAATGAGCAGTTCTTC.

The chain employs TRBV14 and TRBJ2-1, with 10 bases that match TRBD2. The CDR3 has 17 amino acids. The germline CDR1 and CDR2 sequences are SGHDN and FVKESK. V was clipped by 0 bases and J by 7 bases; unmatched bases: 9. The CDR3 bases are TGTGCCAGCAGCCAAGATAAAGCGGGAGGGCCCGCGAATGAGCAGTTCTTC. The encoded protein is CASSQDKAGGPANEQFF.

In this sample, this clonotype turned up many times. The genes are TRBV9 and TRBJ2-1, with 9 positions matching TRBD1. This CDR3 has 14 residues. Germline V CDR1 and CDR2: SGDLS, YYNGEE. V dropped 4 bases and J dropped 8; count of bases not matched to a gene: 7. CDR3 sequence reads: CASSKTGGRDEQFF. CDR3 nucleotides: TGTGCCAGCAGCAAAACAGGGGGCAGGGATGAGCAGTTCTTC.

Ten or more counts support this clonotype. The chain has TRBV11-1 and TRBJ2-5; the D gene is possibly TRBD2 (5 bases). Germline assignment: CDR1 SGHAT and CDR2 FQDESV (reference sequence). This CDR3 region has 16 residues. V lost 2 bases to trimming and J lost 6 bases, with 19 bases between them. The CDR3 sequence: CASSLLTGSSAKTQYF. CDR3 DNA: TGTGCCAGCAGCTTATTGACGGGGAGTTCAGCAAAGACCCAGTACTTC.

The rearrangement joins TRBV7-9 to TRBJ1-1, with TRBD1 matching 12 bases. Per the germline V gene, CDR1 is SEHNR and CDR2 is FQNEAQ (reference sequence). The CDR3 has 16 residues. After removal of 0 bases from V and 11 bases from J, the junction contained 10 bases not matched to a gene. This CDR3 is CASSLARDRGLGGAFF. CDR3 coding DNA: TGTGCCAGCAGCTTAGCGCGGGACAGGGGGCTAGGTGGTGCTTTCTTT.

This clonotype was seen ten or more times. This chain connects TRBV20-1 to TRBJ1-5, with 10 positions matching TRBD1. Trimming removed 0 bases from V and 3 bases from J; junction bases left unmatched: 5. The germline V gene encodes CDR1 DFQATT and CDR2 SNEGSKA (reference sequence). The CDR3 consists of 16 residues. DNA of the CDR3: TGCAGTGCTAGAGAATGGGACAGGGGCATCAATCAGCCCCAGCATTTT. Translation: CSAREWDRGINQPQHF.

Note on this clonotype: Since a much larger clone is just one base distant, this may be a read error. The chain links TRBV19 to TRBJ1-2, with unresolved D. The length of the CDR3 is 14 residues. The V and J ends lost 10 bases and 2 bases respectively, with 17 bases between them. Per germline, CDR1 LNHDA and CDR2 SQIVND (reference sequence). The CDR3 spells CAIRSRGQNYGYTF. CDR3 DNA: TGTGCCATTAGGTCTAGAGGGCAGAACTATGGCTACACCTTC.

To note about this clonotype: Only one base separates this from a far larger clonotype, so it likely reflects a read error. Because it lacks the conserved phenylalanine or tryptophan at the end, this CDR3 is likely a read error. This rearrangement joins TRBV6-1 to TRBJ1-1; 7 positions match TRBD1. The germline CDR1 and CDR2 sequences are MNHNS and SASEGT. J gave up 7 bases and V 6 bases, and 5 bases lay outside the gene matches. The CDR3 runs 12 residues. CDR3 nucleotide sequence: TGTGCCAGCAGCCAAAGGACAGGTGAAGCTTTCCTT. Its translation is CASSQRTGEAFL.

This clonotype was recorded many times. The chain has TRBV6-2 or TRBV6-3 and TRBJ2-7; possibly TRBD1 or TRBD2 for D (5 bases each). The CDR3 contains 15 residues. Germline V gene lookup returns CDR1 MNHEY and CDR2 SVGEGT. V was pared by 6 bases and J by 3 bases, with 18 bases between. CDR3 in amino acids: CASRRGDSARYEQYF. The CDR3 DNA is TGTGCCAGCAGACGGGGCGACAGCGCTCGCTACGAGCAGTACTTC.